This TCR beta chain is from a study of T cell responses to AZD1222 COVID-19 vaccine. Details on this clone: Antigen specificity is unknown.

Findings and caveats of the study: Spike-wide vaccine-associated CD4 TCRs dominated at 160-218 and 743-854. Females made up more of the donors, who were largely white British, and clonal diversity may have come out too low. Two doses of AZD1222 preceded a rise in Spike-specific TCR breadth and depth.

The CDR3 has 13 amino acids. Per the germline V gene, CDR1 is LGHNA and CDR2 is YSLEER. Unmatched junction bases numbered 3, after V lost 4 bases and J lost 4 bases. The protocol was immunoSEQ multiplex PCR, while the TCRdb copy is restricted to in-frame clones and leaves out a portion. The table has some 90,000 clones, roughly 89% seen once. This rearrangement joins TRBV4-3 to TRBJ1-1; 7 bases fit TRBD1. The sample here was peripheral blood, taken on day 0 of MenACWY control vaccination. This sequence originates from an adult in good health. Here the CDR3 reads CASSLQGGTEAFF. CDR3 coding DNA: TGCGCCAGCAGCCTCCAGGGGGGCACTGAAGCTTTCTTT.